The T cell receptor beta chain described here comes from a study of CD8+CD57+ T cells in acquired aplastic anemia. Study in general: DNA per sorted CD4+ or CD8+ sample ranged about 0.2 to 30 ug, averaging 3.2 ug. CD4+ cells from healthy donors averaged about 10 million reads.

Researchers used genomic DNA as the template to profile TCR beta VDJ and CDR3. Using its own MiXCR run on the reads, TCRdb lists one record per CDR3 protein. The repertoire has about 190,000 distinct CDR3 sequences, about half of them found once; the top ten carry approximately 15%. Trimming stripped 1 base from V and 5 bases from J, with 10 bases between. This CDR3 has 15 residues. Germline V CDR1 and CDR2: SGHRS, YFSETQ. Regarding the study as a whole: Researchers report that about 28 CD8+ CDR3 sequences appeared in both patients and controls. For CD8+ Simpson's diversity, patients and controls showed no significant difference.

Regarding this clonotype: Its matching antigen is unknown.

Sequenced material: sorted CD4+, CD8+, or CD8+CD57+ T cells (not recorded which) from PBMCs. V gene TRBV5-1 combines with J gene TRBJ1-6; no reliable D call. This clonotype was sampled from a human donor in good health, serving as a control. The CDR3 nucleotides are TGCGCCAGCAGCTTGTCGCGCAGCAATAATTCACCCCTCCACTTT. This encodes CASSLSRSNNSPLHF. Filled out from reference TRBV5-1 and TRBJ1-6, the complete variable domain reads KAGVTQTPRYLIKTRGQQVTLSCSPISGHRSVSWYQQTPGQGLQFLFEYFSETQRNKGNFPGRFSGRQFSNSRSEMNVSTLELGDSALYLCASSLSRSNNSPLHFGNGTRLTVT.